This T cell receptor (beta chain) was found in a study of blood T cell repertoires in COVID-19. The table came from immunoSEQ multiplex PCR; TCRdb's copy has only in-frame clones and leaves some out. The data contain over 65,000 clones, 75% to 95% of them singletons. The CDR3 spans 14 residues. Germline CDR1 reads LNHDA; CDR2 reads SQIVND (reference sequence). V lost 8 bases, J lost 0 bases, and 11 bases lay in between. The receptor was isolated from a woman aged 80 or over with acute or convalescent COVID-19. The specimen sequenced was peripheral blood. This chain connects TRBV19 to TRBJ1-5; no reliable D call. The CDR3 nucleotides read TGTGCCAGTGAGGAGCAGTATAGCAATCAGCCCCAGCATTTT. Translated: CASEEQYSNQPQHF.